This T cell receptor (beta chain) emerged from a study of blood T cell repertoires in COVID-19. The J segment lost 8 bases and the V segment lost 2 bases, leaving 4 bases of the junction unmatched. The CDR3 is 14 residues long. Germline CDR1 reads MNHEY; CDR2 reads SMNVEV (reference sequence). Original handling: Counts of nucleated cells, estimated from reference gene primer amplification, were obtained. The method was immunoSEQ multiplex PCR; TCRdb's version includes in-frame clones alone and lacks a portion of them. The V and J calls and the clone size are those of that table, but D and trimming were determined from the DNA. This sample has about 260,000 clones; over 80% occur once, and the top ten carry around 4.5%.

This TCR derives from a man between 60 and 75 years old who had recovered from COVID-19. J is TRBJ1-4 and V is TRBV27; 8 bases match TRBD1. Sequencing input: peripheral blood. In nucleotides, the CDR3 is TGTGCCAGCAGTTTACAGGGGGCGCCCGAAAAACTGTTTTTT. Its protein is CASSLQGAPEKLFF.